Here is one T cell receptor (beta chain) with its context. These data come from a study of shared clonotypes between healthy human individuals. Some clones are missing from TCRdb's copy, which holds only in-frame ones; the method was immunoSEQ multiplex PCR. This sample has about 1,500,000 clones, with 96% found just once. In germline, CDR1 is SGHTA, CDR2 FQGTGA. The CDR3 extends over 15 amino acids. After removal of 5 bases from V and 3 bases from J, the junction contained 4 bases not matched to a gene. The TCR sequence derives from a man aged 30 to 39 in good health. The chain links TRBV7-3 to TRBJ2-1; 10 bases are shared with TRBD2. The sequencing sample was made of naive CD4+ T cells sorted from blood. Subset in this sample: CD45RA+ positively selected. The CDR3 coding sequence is TGTGCCAGCAGCCAAGCGGGAGGGGGCTACAATGAGCAGTTCTTC. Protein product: CASSQAGGGYNEQFF.